A single T cell receptor beta chain is shown here with its context. Its antigen is as yet unknown. Trimming took off 3 bases at V and 0 bases at J, with 6 bases between the two ends. This CDR3 region has 13 residues. Germline CDR1 and CDR2: MGHDK and SYGVNS. The source of the sample is a study of response to subunit inactivated influenza vaccine. Study-wide points: The study's authors posited that every seasonal influenza vaccination enlists few new T cells.

TCRdb passed the RT-PCR reads through MiXCR, listing each CDR3 protein once. This table has hundreds of thousands of distinct CDR3 sequences, around 8% appearing once. Sequenced here: PBMCs from blood, sampled around 25 months after vaccination. This receptor was identified in a man aged 50 to 75 who received an inactivated influenza vaccine. This chain links TRBV25-1 with TRBJ2-7, with D unclear. CDR3 residues: CASSDYISYEQYF. In DNA form, the CDR3 reads TGTGCCAGCAGTGATTACATCTCCTACGAGCAGTACTTC.